These 4 T cell receptor beta chains came from one sample sequenced in a study of early T cells in non-severe SARS-CoV-2 infection. TCRdb analysed the 5' RACE reads with MiXCR anew, one entry per CDR3 protein. This table has 60,000 to 75,000 distinct CDR3 sequences, about 12% appearing once. The material was whole blood, obtained at baseline. All receptors come from an adult who was a healthcare worker with PCR-confirmed SARS-CoV-2 infection or an uninfected control (not recorded which).

The sample holds many counts of this clonotype. The genes are TRBV6-1 and TRBJ2-7, with D possibly being TRBD1 or TRBD2 (6 bases each). Germline V gives CDR1 MNHNS, CDR2 SASEGT. Deletions cut 7 bases from V and 0 bases from J, with 13 bases between. CDR3 length: 14 amino acids. CDR3 in amino acids: CASKGDSPSYEQYF. The CDR3 bases are TGTGCCAGCAAGGGGGACTCGCCCTCCTACGAGCAGTACTTC.

V usage is TRBV4-3 and J usage is TRBJ1-1; TRBD1 agrees at 7 bases. Germline assignment: CDR1 LGHNA and CDR2 YSLEER. Unmatched junction bases numbered 8, after V lost 1 base and J lost 0 bases. This CDR3 has 17 amino acids. In DNA form, the CDR3 reads TGCGCCAGCAGCCAAGGTTCCCCGGGACAGATGAACACTGAAGCTTTCTTT. It specifies CASSQGSPGQMNTEAFF.

The CDR3 DNA sequence: TGTGCCAGCAGTTTTGGGTCTGAAGCTTTCTTT. As protein: CASSFGSEAFF. The V call is TRBV12-3 or TRBV12-4, the J call TRBJ1-1; D gene unclear. The CDR3 is 11 amino acids. With 3 bases removed from V and 6 bases from J, the gap between germline ends came to 5 bases.

This clonotype is medium-sized within its sample. The V and J genes are TRBV5-4 and TRBJ2-3, with 9 bases identical to TRBD1. V was pared by 2 bases and J by 6 bases, with 7 bases of the junction left unmatched. The CDR3 is 15 residues long. Germline V gives CDR1 SGHNT, CDR2 YYREEE (reference sequence). DNA for the CDR3: TGTGCCAGCAGCTTCGGGACAGGGTTTATCGATACGCAGTATTTT. This codes for CASSFGTGFIDTQYF.